One sample yielded the 14 T cell receptor beta chains listed below, sequenced in a study of tissue T cells after allogeneic stem cell transplantation (dated by TCRdb to 2021 to 2024). The library was generated by the immunoSEQ multiplex PCR assay. TCRdb limited this immuneACCESS table to in-frame rearrangements with V and J called. A share of clones is missing; checked studies link under half to unresolved V genes, and the rest is unexplained. The sample data list around 50,000 clones, and around 66% of these were observed just once. Roughly 0.5% of the sample is in the top ten clones. Sequencing was done on a sample of sorted cells pooled from one or two spleens. These receptors were obtained from a pool of C57BL/6 mice in good health.

A note on this clone: Gene names and germline match the mouse. The sequence runs out 1 residue before the end of the CDR3; the remainder is reconstructed from the germline J gene. The chain links TRBV19 to TRBJ2-3; weak D call: TRBD1 (5 bases). Trimming removed 4 bases from V and 0 bases from J, with 9 bases in between. The germline V gene encodes CDR1 FNHDT and CDR2 SITEND (reference sequence). This CDR3 region has 14 residues. CDR3 bases read: TGTGCCAGCAGTTGGACAACTAGTGCAGAAACGCTGTAT. Its protein is CASSWTTSAETLY. The whole CDR3 reads CASSWTTSAETLYF.

Regarding this clone: Genes here carry mouse names. The read terminates 1 residue before the CDR3 end, so the remaining end is supplied by the germline J gene. The genes are TRBV13-3 and TRBJ2-7; 7 bases align to TRBD2. V was pared by 0 bases and J by 0 bases, with 3 bases of the junction left unmatched. Per germline, CDR1 NNHDY and CDR2 SYVADS. There are 15 residues in the CDR3. The CDR3 bases that were read are TGTGCCAGCAGTGATGGGGGGGGAGGCTCCTATGAACAGTAC. It codes for CASSDGGGGSYEQY. The entire CDR3 sequence reads CASSDGGGGSYEQYF.

On this clone itself: Germline and genes here are mouse. The CDR3 end is not reached by the read, which stops 1 residue before it; the germline J gene fills it in. The gene calls are TRBV19 and TRBJ2-1; 9 bases align to TRBD2. V gave up 0 bases and J gave up 4 bases; unmatched junction bases: 2. This CDR3 contains 15 residues. The V gene's germline CDR1 is FNHDT and CDR2 SITEND (reference sequence). The sequenced part of the CDR3 DNA is TGTGCCAGCAGTATAGATGGGGGGGCGTATGCTGAGCAGTTC. As protein: CASSIDGGAYAEQF. The entire CDR3 reads CASSIDGGAYAEQFF.

Points on this clone: Genes and germline are mouse. The read stops 1 residue short of the end of the CDR3; the missing end is completed from the germline J gene. The chain links TRBV1 to TRBJ1-1, with D perhaps matching TRBD1 (5 bases). Germline loops: CDR1 NSQYPW, CDR2 LRSPGD (reference sequence). This CDR3 spans 14 amino acids. V was clipped by 3 bases and J by 0 bases, with 8 bases between them. CDR3: CTCSAGTTNTEVFF. CDR3 bases read: TGCACCTGCAGTGCCGGGACGACAAACACAGAAGTCTTC.

Worth noting for this clone: The gene names given are mouse names. Read data end 1 residue before the CDR3 end; the end is taken from the germline J gene. This chain uses TRBV15 with TRBJ2-1; D uncertain. The ends were cut back, 3 bases at V and 1 base at J, with 4 bases in the middle. This CDR3 region has 13 residues. CDR1 and CDR2 from the germline V gene are SGHND and FRSKSL. The CDR3 here is CASSLVNYAEQFF. CDR3 DNA, as far as it was read: TGTGCCAGCAGTTTGGTCAACTATGCTGAGCAGTTC. The full variable domain, rest sourced from reference TRBV15 and TRBJ2-1, is DAGVTQTPRHEVAEKGQTIILKCEPVSGHNDLFWYRQTKIQGLELLSYFRSKSLMEDGGAFKDRFKAEMLNSSFSTLKIQPTEPKDSAVYLCASSLVNYAEQFFGPGTRLTVL.

Notes on this clone: Each gene name is a mouse one. The DNA ends 1 residue before the CDR3 does, and the rest of the CDR3 is filled in from the germline J gene. This rearrangement joins TRBV3 to TRBJ2-4; D is unclear. This CDR3 spans 14 amino acids. CDR1 and CDR2 from the germline V gene are SNHLY and FYNGKV (reference sequence). Trimming removed 5 bases at V and 0 bases at J, with 9 bases between. Incomplete CDR3 DNA: TGTGCCAGCAGCACCTCAATAAGTCAAAACACCTTGTAC. This gives the protein CASSTSISQNTLY. The whole CDR3 reads CASSTSISQNTLYF.

A note on this clone: Mouse names are used for the genes. The read falls 1 residue short of the CDR3 end, and the missing part is taken from the germline J gene. This sequence joins TRBV14 and TRBJ1-1; 7 nucleotides match TRBD1. CDR1 and CDR2 from the germline V gene are SGHDT and FRDEAV. J lost 3 bases, V lost 4 bases, and 6 bases had no gene match. The CDR3 has 14 amino acids. The CDR3 bases that were read are TGTGCCAGCAGTCTCCGGGACAGCTACACAGAAGTCTTC. As protein: CASSLRDSYTEVF. In full, the CDR3 reads CASSLRDSYTEVFF.

Remarks on this clone: The gene names here belong to mouse. The CDR3 is cut off 1 residue early in the read; its end comes from the germline J gene. This chain uses TRBV15 with TRBJ1-1, with D tentatively TRBD1 (5 bases). V gave up 2 bases and J gave up 2 bases, with 9 bases separating them. Per the germline V gene, CDR1 is SGHND and CDR2 is FRSKSL. The CDR3 is made up of 14 amino acids. The CDR3 DNA, read in part, is TGTGCCAGCAGTTTATTCGGACATAACACAGAAGTCTTC. It translates to CASSLFGHNTEVF. The whole CDR3 protein reads CASSLFGHNTEVFF.

Concerning this clone: Here the gene names and germline are mouse. The read halts 1 residue ahead of the CDR3 end, with the missing end drawn from the germline J gene. The gene calls are TRBV1 and TRBJ1-4, with D hard to call. Trimming removed 2 bases from V and 0 bases from J, with 4 bases in between. Germline assignment: CDR1 NSQYPW and CDR2 LRSPGD (reference sequence). The CDR3 runs 14 residues. CDR3 loop: CTCSATVSNERLFF. The covered CDR3 bases are TGCACCTGCAGTGCAACAGTTTCCAACGAAAGATTATTT.

Points on this clone: The gene names given are mouse names. CDR3 DNA, as far as it was read: TGTGCCAGCAGCCAAGATCCGGGGGGACAAGACACCCAGTAC. Amino acids: CASSQDPGGQDTQY. The full CDR3 protein reads CASSQDPGGQDTQYF. V is TRBV2 and J is TRBJ2-5; a possible D gene is TRBD2 (6 bases). Coverage ceases 1 residue before the CDR3 finishes, and the germline J gene fills in the end. The CDR3 has 15 residues. Germline CDR1 LGHNA, CDR2 YSYQKL. Trimming took 0 bases from V and 3 from J, leaving 10 bases between them.

Of note for this clone: Gene names are mouse gene names. Coverage ceases 1 residue before the CDR3 finishes, and the germline J gene fills in the end. The V call is TRBV20, the J call TRBJ1-2, with TRBD1 as a possible D gene (5 bases). Germline CDR1 GFQATS, CDR2 STVNSAI. This CDR3 spans 13 amino acids. Trimming removed 0 bases from V and 3 bases from J, with 8 bases in between. The CDR3 sequence: CGARDRADSDYTF. The sequenced CDR3 bases are TGTGGTGCTAGGGACAGGGCGGACTCCGACTACACC. Complete variable domain (other parts from reference TRBV20 and TRBJ1-2): GALVYQYPRRTICKSGTSMRMECQAVGFQATSVAWYRQSPQKTFELIALSTVNSAIKYEQNFTQEKFPISHPNLSFSSMTVLNAYLEDRGLYLCGARDRADSDYTFGSGTRLLVI.

Concerning this clone itself: The germline and genes are mouse ones. The read comes to an end 1 residue before the CDR3 does, leaving the germline J gene to fill in the end. The chain joins TRBV4 to TRBJ2-1; the match to TRBD2 covers 13 bases. The junction had 8 bases not matched to a gene; V was cut back by 5 bases and J by 7 bases. The V gene's germline CDR1 is LGHDT and CDR2 YNNKQL (reference sequence). The CDR3 is made up of 16 amino acids. The CDR3 is CASSGGLGGSLAEQFF. CDR3 DNA, as far as it was read: TGTGCCAGCAGCGGGGGACTGGGGGGGTCTCTCGCTGAGCAGTTC.

With regard to this clone: Gene names and germline match the mouse. From the germline J gene comes the end of the CDR3, since the read stops 1 residue before it. The rearrangement links TRBV13-2 to TRBJ2-1, with D possibly called TRBD1 or TRBD2 (6 bases each). The CDR3 extends over 14 amino acids. Germline assignment: CDR1 NNHNN and CDR2 SYGAGS (reference sequence). V lost 5 bases and J 3 bases, leaving 12 bases between the germline ends. The CDR3 loop is CASGEGGIYAEQFF. The CDR3 DNA, read in part, is TGTGCCAGCGGGGAAGGGGGGATCTATGCTGAGCAGTTC.

As concerns this clone: Germline and genes here are mouse. Read coverage stops 1 residue before the CDR3 terminus; the germline J gene supplies the remainder. This chain uses TRBV13-2 with TRBJ2-7; D gene unclear. Germline loops: CDR1 NNHNN, CDR2 SYGAGS (reference sequence). The ends were cut back, 0 bases at V and 4 bases at J, with 8 bases in the middle. The CDR3 runs to 13 residues. The sequenced CDR3 bases are TGTGCCAGCGGTGATGCAGGCAAATATGAACAGTAC. Translation: CASGDAGKYEQY. The full CDR3 protein is CASGDAGKYEQYF.